This TCR beta chain appears in the sequencing data of a study of T cell repertoires in cytomegalovirus infection. Study context: Recently identified HLA-C-restricted and well-studied HLA-B-restricted CMV epitopes were used. Indications of both CMV infection and matching HLA type were provided by public TCR beta signatures.

Study findings and constraints: The study found HLA-C-restricted CMV-specific TCR beta clonotypes dominating the ex vivo response.

This CDR3 spans 14 amino acids. Trimming pared 3 bases from V and 7 bases from J, leaving 13 bases between. Germline V gene lookup returns CDR1 MNHNS and CDR2 SASEGT. From the reads, TCRdb called clonotypes with MiXCR, one entry per CDR3 protein. The data contain about 700,000 distinct CDR3 sequences, 30% to 35% of them singletons. About this clonotype itself: Its antigen is not known.

The sample was cultured PBMCs, taken from culture after CMV antigen stimulation. The receptor comes from a human donor in good health (CMV status not recorded). Some clones in this sample may be carry-over from other donors' samples. The chain is built from TRBV6-1 and TRBJ1-5; no definite D call. For the CDR3, the DNA is TGTGCCAGCAGTGACACCTGGGCCGGGCAGCCCCAGCATTTT. Translated, it gives CASSDTWAGQPQHF.